Included here is one T cell receptor beta chain sequence, with context. The data belong to a study of blood T cell repertoires in COVID-19. Trimming removed 8 bases from V and 9 bases from J; junction bases left unmatched: 9. The CDR3 is 14 amino acids. Germline lookup yields CDR1 MNHNS and CDR2 SASEGT. Profiled with immunoSEQ multiplex PCR; TCRdb holds only in-frame clones, not every one. The data contain approximately 28,000 clones, roughly 80% of them singletons. This clonotype originated in a woman aged 55-69 years with acute or convalescent COVID-19. V and J are TRBV6-1 and TRBJ1-6; 8 bases are a match to TRBD1. Sequencing input: peripheral blood. CDR3 in amino acids: CASHLQGARSPLHF. The CDR3 DNA reads as TGTGCCAGCCATCTCCAGGGGGCACGTTCACCCCTCCACTTT.